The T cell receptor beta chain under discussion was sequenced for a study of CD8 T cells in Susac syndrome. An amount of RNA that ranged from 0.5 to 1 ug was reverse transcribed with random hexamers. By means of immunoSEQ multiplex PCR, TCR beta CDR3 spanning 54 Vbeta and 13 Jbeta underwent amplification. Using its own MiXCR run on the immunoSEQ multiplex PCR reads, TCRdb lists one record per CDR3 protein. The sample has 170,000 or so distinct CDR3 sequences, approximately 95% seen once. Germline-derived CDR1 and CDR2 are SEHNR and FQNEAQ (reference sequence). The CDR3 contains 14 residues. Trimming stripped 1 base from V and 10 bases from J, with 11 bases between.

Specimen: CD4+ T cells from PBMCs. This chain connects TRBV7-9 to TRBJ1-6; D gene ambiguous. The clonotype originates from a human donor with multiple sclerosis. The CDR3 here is CASSLETEASPLHF. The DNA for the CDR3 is TGTGCCAGCAGCTTAGAAACAGAAGCATCACCCCTCCACTTT.